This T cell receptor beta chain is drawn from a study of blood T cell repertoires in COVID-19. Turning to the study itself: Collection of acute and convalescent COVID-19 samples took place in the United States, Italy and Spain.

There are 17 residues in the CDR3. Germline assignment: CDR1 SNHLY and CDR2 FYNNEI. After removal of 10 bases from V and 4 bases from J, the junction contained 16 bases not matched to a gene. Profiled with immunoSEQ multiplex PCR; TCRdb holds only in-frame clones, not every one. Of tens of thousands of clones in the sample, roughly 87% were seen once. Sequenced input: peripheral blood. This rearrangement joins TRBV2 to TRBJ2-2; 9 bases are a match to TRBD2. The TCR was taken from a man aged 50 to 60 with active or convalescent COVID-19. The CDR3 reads CAISGDSGSSLTGELFF. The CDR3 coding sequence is TGTGCCATTTCGGGGGATAGCGGGAGTTCCCTCACCGGGGAGCTGTTTTTT.